Below are 25 T cell receptor beta chains sequenced from a single sample in a study of cytotoxic CD8 clonotypes in ibrutinib-treated CLL. TCRdb's table, derived via immunoSEQ multiplex PCR, lists solely in-frame clones and lacks some. The sample has about 160,000 clones, about 80% seen once. Sequenced material: PBMCs, taken after 24 months of ibrutinib treatment. The receptors were sampled from a human donor with chronic lymphocytic leukemia.

The chain combines TRBV10-3 with TRBJ2-7; 7 nucleotides agree with TRBD2. This CDR3 is built from 12 residues. After removal of 10 bases from V and 2 bases from J, the junction contained 5 bases not matched to a gene. In germline, CDR1 is ENHRY, CDR2 SYGVKD. The CDR3 DNA reads as TGTGCCACCGGGACTACCACCTACGAGCAGTACTTC. Translating it yields CATGTTTYEQYF.

The chain carries TRBV5-4 and TRBJ1-4; 10 bases map to TRBD1. The CDR3 is 14 amino acids. Germline-derived CDR1 and CDR2 are SGHNT and YYREEE (reference sequence). V lost 4 bases, J lost 7 bases, and 4 bases stayed unmatched. The CDR3 protein is CASSPGTGVEKLFF. As DNA, the CDR3 is TGTGCCAGCAGCCCCGGGACAGGGGTTGAAAAACTGTTTTTT.

This chain joins TRBV2 and TRBJ2-7; 7 positions agree with TRBD1. The germline V gene encodes CDR1 SNHLY and CDR2 FYNNEI. CDR3 length equals 14 residues. Trimming cost V 6 bases and J 3 bases; bases outside gene matches: 8. In DNA form, the CDR3 reads TGTGCCAGCAGAGGACAGGTGGCCAGCTACGAGCAGTACTTC. This gives the protein CASRGQVASYEQYF.

The gene calls are TRBV10-1 and TRBJ1-1, with TRBD1 matching over 8 bases. CDR1 and CDR2 from the germline V gene are WNHNN and SYGVQD (reference sequence). After removal of 2 bases from V and 7 bases from J, the junction contained 6 bases not matched to a gene. This CDR3 region has 14 residues. The CDR3 region has the DNA TGCGCCAGCAGTGAGGGATCAGGGGGCGATGAAGCTTTCTTT. The encoded protein is CASSEGSGGDEAFF.

The chain combines TRBV5-1 with TRBJ2-7, with TRBD1 identical over 11 bases. Germline V gives CDR1 SGHRS, CDR2 YFSETQ. With 5 bases clipped from V and 5 bases from J, the junction kept 9 bases outside the gene matches. The CDR3 is 15 residues long. The CDR3 coding sequence is TGCGCCAGCAGTCACCCGGGACAGGGGGTCAACGAGCAGTACTTC. Amino acid sequence: CASSHPGQGVNEQYF.

The CDR3 sequence is CASSNRAEETQYF. DNA for the CDR3: TGTGCCAGCAGCAACAGGGCTGAGGAGACCCAGTACTTC. The chain carries TRBV13 and TRBJ2-5, with D maybe TRBD1 (6 bases). From germline, CDR1 is PRHDT and CDR2 FYEKMQ (reference sequence). V was clipped by 5 bases and J by 5 bases, with 12 bases between them. The CDR3 is 13 amino acids.

The chain has TRBV29-1 and TRBJ1-1; tentatively, D is TRBD1 (5 bases). CDR1 and CDR2 (germline): SQVTM, ANQGSEA. This CDR3 region has 13 residues. V was pared by 7 bases and J by 2 bases, with 14 bases between. The chain's CDR3 is CSAHWGGNTEAFF. CDR3 nucleotide sequence: TGCAGCGCCCACTGGGGGGGTAACACTGAAGCTTTCTTT.

This chain joins TRBV6-1 and TRBJ1-2, with D perhaps matching TRBD1 (6 bases). The CDR3 has 14 amino acids. Germline V gives CDR1 MNHNS, CDR2 SASEGT. V dropped 1 base and J dropped 8 bases, with 14 bases sitting between them. CDR3 DNA sequence: TGTGCCAGCAGTGAAGTGAGGGGGTTCGACGGCTACACCTTC. This sequence encodes CASSEVRGFDGYTF.

This rearrangement joins TRBV25-1 to TRBJ2-1; 11 bases are a match to TRBD2. CDR3 size: 16 residues. Germline CDR1 and CDR2: MGHDK and SYGVNS. V was pared by 5 bases and J by 6 bases, with 9 bases of the junction left unmatched. In DNA form, the CDR3 reads TGTGCCAGCAGTCTAGCGGGGGGTCCCGGGGCCAATGAGCAGTTCTTC. It translates to CASSLAGGPGANEQFF. The variable domain in full, completed from reference TRBV25-1 and TRBJ2-1, reads EADIYQTPRYLVIGTGKKITLECSQTMGHDKMYWYQQDPGMELHLIHYSYGVNSTEKGDLSSESTVSRIRTEHFPLTLESARPSHTSQYLCASSLAGGPGANEQFFGPGTRLTVL.

The gene calls are TRBV9 and TRBJ2-1; TRBD2 agrees at 7 bases. The CDR3 is 14 residues long. Germline V gives CDR1 SGDLS, CDR2 YYNGEE. Trimming took 4 bases from V and 3 from J; bases not matched to a gene: 4. The CDR3 is CASSNRDYYNEQFF. DNA for the CDR3: TGTGCCAGCAGCAACCGGGACTACTACAATGAGCAGTTCTTC.

This chain joins TRBV2 and TRBJ1-4; 9 nucleotides line up with TRBD1. After removal of 4 bases from V and 8 bases from J, the junction contained 5 bases not matched to a gene. From germline, CDR1 is SNHLY and CDR2 FYNNEI. This CDR3 comprises 14 residues. Here the CDR3 reads CASSGQGVGEKLFF. CDR3 coding DNA: TGTGCCAGCAGTGGACAGGGGGTAGGGGAAAAACTGTTTTTT. Full variable domain (missing parts from reference TRBV2 and TRBJ1-4): EPEVTQTPSHQVTQMGQEVILRCVPISNHLYFYWYRQILGQKVEFLVSFYNNEISEKSEIFDDQFSVERPDGSNFTLKIRSTKLEDSAMYFCASSGQGVGEKLFFGSGTQLSVL.

The V and J genes are TRBV7-2 and TRBJ1-5; D uncertain. The CDR3 consists of 14 residues. Trimming removed 5 bases from V and 0 bases from J, with 8 bases in between. CDR1 is SGHTA and CDR2 is FQGNSA in the germline V gene. The CDR3 is CASSISDSNQPQHF. As DNA, the CDR3 is TGTGCCAGCAGCATCAGTGATAGCAATCAGCCCCAGCATTTT.

The J gene is TRBJ2-2, the V gene TRBV5-6, with TRBD1 matching over 7 bases. The CDR3 covers 15 residues. CDR1 SGHDT and CDR2 YYEEEE come from the germline V gene. Trimming removed 6 bases from V and 5 bases from J; junction bases left unmatched: 10. The CDR3 DNA follows: TGTGCCAGCACGGAACAGGGGAGAGGTACCGGGGAGCTGTTTTTT. It is translated as CASTEQGRGTGELFF. Full variable domain (rest looked up from reference TRBV5-6 and TRBJ2-2): DAGVTQSPTHLIKTRGQQVTLRCSPKSGHDTVSWYQQALGQGPQFIFQYYEEEERQRGNFPDRFSGHQFPNYSSELNVNALLLGDSALYLCASTEQGRGTGELFFGEGSRLTVL.

The chain links TRBV2 to TRBJ2-3; D is perhaps TRBD1 (5 bases). The CDR3 totals 13 residues. V shed 3 bases and J shed 3 bases, with 7 bases lying between them. Germline V gene data show CDR1 as SNHLY and CDR2 as FYNNEI. CDR3 coding DNA: TGTGCCAGCAGTGATTCAGGGACAGATACGCAGTATTTT. Amino acids: CASSDSGTDTQYF.

The chain combines TRBV6-4 with TRBJ2-2, with a tentative D call TRBD2 (6 bases). The germline V gene has CDR1 MRHNA and CDR2 SNTAGT. The CDR3 has 14 residues. V lost 5 bases and J lost 7, with 14 bases in between. The CDR3 nucleotides are TGTGCCAGCAGTTCCGGGACGCGGGGCGGGGAGCTGTTTTTT. This gives the protein CASSSGTRGGELFF.

This chain connects TRBV28 to TRBJ1-2; D is unresolved. V lost 1 base and J lost 6, with 12 bases in between. The CDR3 loop spans 14 amino acids. The germline V gene has CDR1 MDHEN and CDR2 SYDVKM. The CDR3 region has the DNA TGTGCCAGCAGTTTATTGGGAGAAGGCGATGGCTACACCTTC. Translation: CASSLLGEGDGYTF.

This clone was counted between two and nine times. This chain connects TRBV5-1 to TRBJ2-7; 7 bases map to TRBD1. Per the germline V gene, CDR1 is SGHRS and CDR2 is YFSETQ. Trimming cost V 0 bases and J 9 bases; bases outside gene matches: 3. CDR3 size: 12 residues. DNA of the CDR3: TGCGCCAGCAGCTTGGCCAGGGGGACGCAGTACTTC. It codes for CASSLARGTQYF.

The V gene is TRBV27, the J gene TRBJ1-1; 7 nucleotides match TRBD1. Germline V gene sequence: CDR1 MNHEY, CDR2 SMNVEV (reference sequence). The CDR3 has 14 amino acids. Trimming at V came to 4 bases and at J to 10 bases, leaving 12 bases not matched to a gene. The chain's CDR3 is CASSSSNRGFRAFF. CDR3 in DNA: TGTGCCAGCAGTTCCTCAAACAGGGGATTCCGAGCTTTCTTT.

This clone was seen more than once but under ten times. The gene calls are TRBV28 and TRBJ2-6; D unclear. The germline gives CDR1 MDHEN, CDR2 SYDVKM. CDR3 length: 16 amino acids. V lost 6 bases, J lost 4 bases, and 16 bases lay in between. The CDR3 is CASRTLLGAGANVLTF. In nucleotides, the CDR3 is TGTGCCAGCAGGACCTTATTAGGCGCAGGGGCCAACGTCCTGACTTTC.

The chain joins TRBV28 to TRBJ2-7, with D perhaps matching TRBD2 (8 bases). The CDR3 consists of 16 residues. V lost 7 bases to trimming and J lost 4 bases, with 23 bases between them. Germline V lookup: CDR1 MDHEN, CDR2 SYDVKM. The CDR3 sequence is CASTTGASTGGYEQYF. The CDR3 DNA sequence: TGTGCCAGCACCACAGGGGCCAGCACGGGGGGGTACGAGCAGTACTTC. Combining the CDR3 with reference TRBV28 and TRBJ2-7 gives the whole variable domain DVKVTQSSRYLVKRTGEKVFLECVQDMDHENMFWYRQDPGLGLRLIYFSYDVKMKEKGDIPEGYSVSREKKERFSLILESASTNQTSMYLCASTTGASTGGYEQYFGPGTRLTVT.

The rearrangement joins TRBV5-1 to TRBJ2-5, with D possibly matching TRBD2 (7 bases). Germline CDR1 and CDR2: SGHRS and YFSETQ. The ends were cut back, 8 bases at V and 2 bases at J, with 16 bases in the middle. The CDR3 runs 14 residues. The CDR3 bases are TGCGCCAGTCAGAAGGGGGGGCAGCAAGAGACCCAGTACTTC. Protein: CASQKGGQQETQYF.

This clone was observed once. The V gene is TRBV7-9, the J gene TRBJ2-7; TRBD2 matches at 7 bases. Germline V lookup: CDR1 SEHNR, CDR2 FQNEAQ (reference sequence). V dropped 5 bases and J dropped 5; count of bases not matched to a gene: 0. The CDR3 has 11 residues. The CDR3, as DNA: TGTGCCAGCAGCCGGGGGGACGAGCAGTACTTC. Its protein is CASSRGDEQYF.

The V call is TRBV2, the J call TRBJ1-5; 7 bases are a match to TRBD1. Germline V CDR1 and CDR2: SNHLY, FYNNEI. Unmatched junction bases numbered 11, after V lost 6 bases and J lost 6 bases. The CDR3 covers 15 residues. The CDR3 loop is CASRVDRAVGQPQHF. CDR3 bases: TGTGCCAGCAGGGTAGACAGGGCGGTAGGTCAGCCCCAGCATTTT.

This chain joins TRBV19 and TRBJ1-1; TRBD1 matches 8 bases. There are 14 residues in the CDR3. Germline V gene data show CDR1 as LNHDA and CDR2 as SQIVND (reference sequence). The V and J ends lost 7 bases and 1 base, in that order; junction bases with no gene match: 5. The CDR3 region has the DNA TGTGCCAGTAAATCCGGGACAGGGAACACTGAAGCTTTCTTT. It encodes CASKSGTGNTEAFF.

This rearrangement joins TRBV27 to TRBJ2-7, with TRBD1 identical over 8 bases. This CDR3 comprises 15 residues. The ends lost 5 bases at V and 2 bases at J; junction bases unmatched: 8. Germline V gene data show CDR1 as MNHEY and CDR2 as SMNVEV (reference sequence). The CDR3 here is CASSPGTGAPYEQYF. The CDR3 DNA reads as TGTGCCAGCAGTCCCGGGACAGGTGCACCCTACGAGCAGTACTTC.